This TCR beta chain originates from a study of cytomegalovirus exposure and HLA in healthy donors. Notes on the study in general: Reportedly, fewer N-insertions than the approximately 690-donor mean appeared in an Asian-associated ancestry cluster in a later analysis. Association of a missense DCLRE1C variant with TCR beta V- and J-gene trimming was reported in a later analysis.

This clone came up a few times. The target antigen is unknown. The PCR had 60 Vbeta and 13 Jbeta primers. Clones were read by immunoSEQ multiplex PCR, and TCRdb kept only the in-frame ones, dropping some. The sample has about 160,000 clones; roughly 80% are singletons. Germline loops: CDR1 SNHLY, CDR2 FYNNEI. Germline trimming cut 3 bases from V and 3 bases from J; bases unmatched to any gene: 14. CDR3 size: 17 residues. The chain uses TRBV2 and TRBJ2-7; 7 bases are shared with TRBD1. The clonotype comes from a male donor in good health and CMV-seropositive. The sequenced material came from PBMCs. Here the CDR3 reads CASSDRTGLHVRYEQYF. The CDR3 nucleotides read TGTGCCAGCAGTGACAGGACAGGTCTACATGTACGCTACGAGCAGTACTTC.